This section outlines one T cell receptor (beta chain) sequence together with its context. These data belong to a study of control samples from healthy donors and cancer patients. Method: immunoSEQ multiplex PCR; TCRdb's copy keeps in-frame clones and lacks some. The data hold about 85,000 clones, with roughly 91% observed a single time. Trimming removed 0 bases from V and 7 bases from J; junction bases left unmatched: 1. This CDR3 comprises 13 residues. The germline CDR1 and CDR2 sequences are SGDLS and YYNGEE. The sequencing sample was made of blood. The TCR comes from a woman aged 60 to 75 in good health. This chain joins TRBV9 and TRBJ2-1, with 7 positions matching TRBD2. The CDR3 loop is CASSVGGGNEQFF. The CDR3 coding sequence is TGTGCCAGCAGCGTAGGCGGGGGTAATGAGCAGTTCTTC.